This T cell receptor beta chain was identified during a study of shared clonotypes between healthy human individuals. Study-wide findings and caveats: The low donor count limited represented genetic and exposure-history diversity.

With respect to this clone: As yet, its antigen is unknown.

J gave up 0 bases and V 6 bases, and 10 bases lay outside the gene matches. This CDR3 is 16 amino acids long. Germline CDR1 LNHDA, CDR2 SQIVND (reference sequence). Among the donors, all were Caucasian adults who lived in Nashville, Tennessee. Profiling relied on immunoSEQ multiplex PCR, and the TCRdb table lists in-frame clones only, not all of them. The sample carries about 380,000 clones, approximately 97% recorded once. The V call is TRBV19, the J call TRBJ1-1; 7 bases fit TRBD1. The sample taken for sequencing was memory CD8+ T cells sorted from blood. Subset noted: CD45RO+ cells pooled with CCR7-negative TemRA cells. The receptor's source is a young man in good health. CDR3 loop: CASRTGRSYMNTEAFF. In DNA, the CDR3 is TGTGCCAGTAGGACAGGGAGGAGTTACATGAACACTGAAGCTTTCTTT.